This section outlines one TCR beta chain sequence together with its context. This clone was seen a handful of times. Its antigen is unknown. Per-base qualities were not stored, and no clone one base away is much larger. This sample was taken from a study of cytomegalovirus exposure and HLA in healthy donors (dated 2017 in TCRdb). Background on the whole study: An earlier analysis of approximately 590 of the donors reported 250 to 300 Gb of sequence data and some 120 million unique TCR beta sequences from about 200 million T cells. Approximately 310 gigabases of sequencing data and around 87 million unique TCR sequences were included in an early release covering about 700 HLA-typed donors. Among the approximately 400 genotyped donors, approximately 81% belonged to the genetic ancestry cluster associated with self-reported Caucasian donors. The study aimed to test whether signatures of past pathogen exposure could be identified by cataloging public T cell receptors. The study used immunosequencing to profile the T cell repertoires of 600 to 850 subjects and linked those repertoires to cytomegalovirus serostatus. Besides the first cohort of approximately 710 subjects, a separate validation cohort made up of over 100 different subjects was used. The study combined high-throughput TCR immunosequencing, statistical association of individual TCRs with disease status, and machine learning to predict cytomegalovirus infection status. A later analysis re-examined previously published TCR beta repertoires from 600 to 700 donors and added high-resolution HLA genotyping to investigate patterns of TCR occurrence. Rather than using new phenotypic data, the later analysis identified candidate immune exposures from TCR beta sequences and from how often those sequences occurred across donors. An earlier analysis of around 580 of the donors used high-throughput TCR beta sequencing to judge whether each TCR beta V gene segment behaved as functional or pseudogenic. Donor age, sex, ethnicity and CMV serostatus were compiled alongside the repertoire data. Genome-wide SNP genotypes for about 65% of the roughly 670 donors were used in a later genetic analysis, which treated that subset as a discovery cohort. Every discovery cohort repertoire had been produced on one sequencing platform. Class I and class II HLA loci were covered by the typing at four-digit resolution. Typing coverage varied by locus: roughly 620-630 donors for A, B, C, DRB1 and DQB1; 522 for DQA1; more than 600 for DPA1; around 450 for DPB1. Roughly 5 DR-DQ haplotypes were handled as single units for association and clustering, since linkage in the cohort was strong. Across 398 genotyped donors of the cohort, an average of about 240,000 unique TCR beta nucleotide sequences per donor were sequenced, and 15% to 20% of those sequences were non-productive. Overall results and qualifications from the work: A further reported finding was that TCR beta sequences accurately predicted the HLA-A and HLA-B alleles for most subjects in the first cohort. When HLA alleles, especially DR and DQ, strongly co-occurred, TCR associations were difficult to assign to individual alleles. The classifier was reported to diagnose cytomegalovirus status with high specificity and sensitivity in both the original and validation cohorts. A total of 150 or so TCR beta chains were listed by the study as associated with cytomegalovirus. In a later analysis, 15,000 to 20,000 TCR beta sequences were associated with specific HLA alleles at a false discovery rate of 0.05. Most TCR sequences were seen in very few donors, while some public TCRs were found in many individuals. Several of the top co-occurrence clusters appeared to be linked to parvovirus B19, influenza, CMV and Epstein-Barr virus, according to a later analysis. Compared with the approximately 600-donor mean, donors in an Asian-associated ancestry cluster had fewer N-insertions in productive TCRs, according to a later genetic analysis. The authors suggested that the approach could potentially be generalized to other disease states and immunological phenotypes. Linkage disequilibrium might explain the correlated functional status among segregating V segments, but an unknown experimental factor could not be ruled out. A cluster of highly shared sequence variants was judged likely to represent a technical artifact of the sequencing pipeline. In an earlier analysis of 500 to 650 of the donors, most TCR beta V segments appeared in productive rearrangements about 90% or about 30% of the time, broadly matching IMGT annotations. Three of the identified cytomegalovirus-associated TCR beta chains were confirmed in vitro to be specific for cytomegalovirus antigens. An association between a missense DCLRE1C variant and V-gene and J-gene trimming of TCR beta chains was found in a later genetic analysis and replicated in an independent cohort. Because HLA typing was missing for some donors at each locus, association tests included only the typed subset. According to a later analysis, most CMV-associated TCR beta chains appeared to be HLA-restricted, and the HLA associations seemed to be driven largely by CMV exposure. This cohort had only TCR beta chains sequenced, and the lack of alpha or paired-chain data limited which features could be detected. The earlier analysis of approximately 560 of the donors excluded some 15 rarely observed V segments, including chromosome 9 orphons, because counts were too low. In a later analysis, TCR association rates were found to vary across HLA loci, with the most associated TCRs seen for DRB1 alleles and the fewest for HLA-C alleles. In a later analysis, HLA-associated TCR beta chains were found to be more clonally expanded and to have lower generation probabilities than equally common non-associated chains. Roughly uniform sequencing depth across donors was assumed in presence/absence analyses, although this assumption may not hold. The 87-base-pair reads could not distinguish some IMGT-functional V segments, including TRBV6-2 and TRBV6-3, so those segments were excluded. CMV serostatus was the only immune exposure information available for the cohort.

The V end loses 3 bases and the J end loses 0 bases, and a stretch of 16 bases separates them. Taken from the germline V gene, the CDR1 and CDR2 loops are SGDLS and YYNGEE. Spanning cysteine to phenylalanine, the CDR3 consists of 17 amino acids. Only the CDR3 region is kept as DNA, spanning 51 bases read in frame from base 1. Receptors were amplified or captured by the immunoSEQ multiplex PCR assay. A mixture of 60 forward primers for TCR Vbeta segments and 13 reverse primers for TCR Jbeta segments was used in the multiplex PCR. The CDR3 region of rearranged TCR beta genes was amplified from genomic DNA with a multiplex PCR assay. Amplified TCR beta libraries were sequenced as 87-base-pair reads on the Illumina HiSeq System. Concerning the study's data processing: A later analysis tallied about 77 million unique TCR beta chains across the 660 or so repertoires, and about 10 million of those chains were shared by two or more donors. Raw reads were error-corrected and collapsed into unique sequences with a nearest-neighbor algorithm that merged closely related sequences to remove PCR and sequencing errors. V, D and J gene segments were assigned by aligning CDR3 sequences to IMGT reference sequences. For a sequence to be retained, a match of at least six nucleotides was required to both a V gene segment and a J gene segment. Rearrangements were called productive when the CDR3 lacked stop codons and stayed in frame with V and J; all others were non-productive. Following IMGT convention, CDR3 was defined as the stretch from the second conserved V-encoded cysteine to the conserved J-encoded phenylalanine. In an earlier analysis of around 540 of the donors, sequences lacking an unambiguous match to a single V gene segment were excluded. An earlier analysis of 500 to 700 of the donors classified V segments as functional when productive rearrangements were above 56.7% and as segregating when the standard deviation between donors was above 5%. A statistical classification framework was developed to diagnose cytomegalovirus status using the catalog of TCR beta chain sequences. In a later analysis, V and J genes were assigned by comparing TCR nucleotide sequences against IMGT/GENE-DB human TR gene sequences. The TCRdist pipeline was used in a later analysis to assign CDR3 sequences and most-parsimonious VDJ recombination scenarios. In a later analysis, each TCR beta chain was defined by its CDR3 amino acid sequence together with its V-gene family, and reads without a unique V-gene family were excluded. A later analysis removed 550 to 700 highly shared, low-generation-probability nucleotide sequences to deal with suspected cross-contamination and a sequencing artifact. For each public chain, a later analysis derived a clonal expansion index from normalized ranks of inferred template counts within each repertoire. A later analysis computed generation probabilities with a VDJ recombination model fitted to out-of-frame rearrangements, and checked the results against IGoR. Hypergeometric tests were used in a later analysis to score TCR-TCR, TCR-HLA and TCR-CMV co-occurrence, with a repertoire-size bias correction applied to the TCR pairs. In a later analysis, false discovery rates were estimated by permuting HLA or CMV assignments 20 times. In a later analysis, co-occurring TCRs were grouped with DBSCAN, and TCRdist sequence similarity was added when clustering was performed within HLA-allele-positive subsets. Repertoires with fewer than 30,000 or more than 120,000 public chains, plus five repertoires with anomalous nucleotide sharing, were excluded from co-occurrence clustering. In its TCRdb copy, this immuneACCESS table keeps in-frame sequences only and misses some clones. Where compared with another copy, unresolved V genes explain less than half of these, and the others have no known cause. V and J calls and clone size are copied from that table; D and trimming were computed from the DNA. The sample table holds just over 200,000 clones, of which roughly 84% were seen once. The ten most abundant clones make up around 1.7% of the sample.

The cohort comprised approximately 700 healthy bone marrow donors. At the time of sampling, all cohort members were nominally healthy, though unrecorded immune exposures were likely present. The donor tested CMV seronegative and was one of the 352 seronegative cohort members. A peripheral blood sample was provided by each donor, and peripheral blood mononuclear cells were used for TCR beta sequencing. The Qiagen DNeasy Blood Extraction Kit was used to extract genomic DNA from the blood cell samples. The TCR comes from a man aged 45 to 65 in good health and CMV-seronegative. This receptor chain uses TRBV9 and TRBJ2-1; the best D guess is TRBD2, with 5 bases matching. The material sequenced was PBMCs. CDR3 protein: CASSAESGSSSYNEQFF. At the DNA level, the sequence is TGTGCCAGCAGCGCAGAGAGCGGTTCGAGCTCCTACAATGAGCAGTTCTTC.